This T cell receptor (beta chain) was obtained from a study of shared clonotypes between healthy human individuals. Study background: The plates for each donor numbered three CD4 naive, three CD4 memory, two CD8 naive and one CD8 memory. Overall study findings and caveats: Some naive CD4 clonotypes, about 5%, turned up in common across a handful of donors. Despite large depth, rarefaction showed incomplete sorted-subset sequencing. Naive subsets generally exceeded memory subsets in estimated richness.

In the case of this clone: Its matching antigen is unknown.

Profiled with immunoSEQ multiplex PCR; TCRdb holds only in-frame clones, not every one. The sample lists around 1 million clones, roughly 72% occurring once. This CDR3 comprises 16 residues. CDR1 is SGHRS and CDR2 is YFSETQ in the germline V gene. This receptor was obtained from a man younger than 35 in good health. V is TRBV5-1 and J is TRBJ1-3; 12 nucleotides agree with TRBD2. The J call may be in error: the DNA end matches TRBJ2-2 better. The sample comprised memory CD4+ T cells sorted from blood. The subset: CD45RA-negative fraction. The CDR3 region has the DNA TGCGCCAGCAGCATATCTAGCGGGAGGGTCTCCGGGGAGCTGTTTTTT. This encodes CASSISSGRVSGELFF.